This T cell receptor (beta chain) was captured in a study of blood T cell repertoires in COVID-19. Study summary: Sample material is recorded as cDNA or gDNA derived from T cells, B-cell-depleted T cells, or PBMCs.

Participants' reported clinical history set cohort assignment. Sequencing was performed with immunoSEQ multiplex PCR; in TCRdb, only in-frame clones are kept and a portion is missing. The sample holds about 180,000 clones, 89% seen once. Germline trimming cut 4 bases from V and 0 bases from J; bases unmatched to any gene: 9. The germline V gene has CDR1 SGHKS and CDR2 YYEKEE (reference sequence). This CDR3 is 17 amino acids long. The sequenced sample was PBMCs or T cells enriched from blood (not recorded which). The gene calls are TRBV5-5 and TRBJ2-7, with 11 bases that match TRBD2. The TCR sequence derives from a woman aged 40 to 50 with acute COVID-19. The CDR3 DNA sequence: TGTGCCAGCAGCACAGGACTAGCGGGCACCGTCTCCTACGAGCAGTACTTC. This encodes CASSTGLAGTVSYEQYF.